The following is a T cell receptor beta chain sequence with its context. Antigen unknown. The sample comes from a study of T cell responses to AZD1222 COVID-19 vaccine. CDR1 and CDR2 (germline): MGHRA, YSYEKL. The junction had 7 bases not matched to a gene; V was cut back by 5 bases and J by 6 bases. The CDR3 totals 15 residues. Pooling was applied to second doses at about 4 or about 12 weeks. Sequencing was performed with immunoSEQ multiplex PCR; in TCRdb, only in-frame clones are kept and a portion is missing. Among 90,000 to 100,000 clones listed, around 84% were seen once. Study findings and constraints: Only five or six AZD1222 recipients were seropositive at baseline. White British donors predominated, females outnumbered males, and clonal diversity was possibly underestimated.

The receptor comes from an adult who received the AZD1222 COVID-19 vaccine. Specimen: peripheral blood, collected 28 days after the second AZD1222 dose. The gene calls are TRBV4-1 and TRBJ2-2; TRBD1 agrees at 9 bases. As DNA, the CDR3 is TGCGCCAGCAGCTTCCGGGACAGGGACGCCGGGGAGCTGTTTTTT. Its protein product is CASSFRDRDAGELFF.